The source of this T cell receptor beta chain is a study of blood T cell repertoires in COVID-19. The CDR3 is 16 residues long. Per the germline V gene, CDR1 is LGHNA and CDR2 is YNFKEQ. Between the trimmed V and J ends, which lost 7 bases and 2 bases, there was a span of 17 bases. Assay: immunoSEQ multiplex PCR; the TCRdb copy retains only in-frame clones and omits some. The profile shows roughly 100,000 clones, about 89% of them singletons. The V call is TRBV4-2, the J call TRBJ2-2; D possibly corresponds to TRBD2 (6 bases). The TCR originated in a human donor in a cohort sampled during active COVID-19. The sequenced sample was peripheral blood. Here the CDR3 DNA reads TGTGCCAGCAACCCCGGGGCTAGCGCAAACACCGGGGAGCTGTTTTTT. Translating gives CASNPGASANTGELFF.